This T cell receptor (beta chain) was sequenced for a study of human T cells and chemical hapten exposure. As for the study in general: Throughout a study of roughly 5.5 months, patients underwent weekly scalp administration of diphenylcyclopropenone doses. There were per-sample TCR yield variations, arising mainly from small pooled library volume differences. Study-wide findings and caveats: Following DPC sensitization, TCRs present above 1 in 1000 frequency showed no change. Because all patients had alopecia, their immune responses might differ from healthy ones.

One entry per CDR3 protein, called by TCRdb with MiXCR from the RACE reads. The data show about 160,000 distinct CDR3 sequences, 25% to 35% seen once. Noted time point: patch test 3, about 24 weeks after DPC sensitization. Indicated treatment: therapeutic diphenylcyclopropenone sensitization with weekly scalp DPC. This clonotype was observed at least ten times. What it binds is not known. The sequence came from a woman aged 18-29 years with alopecia areata. Some clones in this sample may be carry-over from other donors' samples. Material: whole blood, obtained in connection with sensitization to the hapten diphenylcyclopropenone (DPC).

The CDR3 here is CSARDHGKSGHNEQFF. CDR3 coding DNA: TGCAGTGCTAGAGACCACGGGAAGTCGGGCCACAATGAGCAGTTCTTC. The rearrangement joins TRBV20-1 to TRBJ2-1; possibly TRBD2 for D (5 bases). The CDR3 is 16 residues long. V was cut by 0 bases and J by 5 bases, with 17 bases left in between. The germline CDR1 and CDR2 sequences are DFQATT and SNEGSKA (reference sequence).